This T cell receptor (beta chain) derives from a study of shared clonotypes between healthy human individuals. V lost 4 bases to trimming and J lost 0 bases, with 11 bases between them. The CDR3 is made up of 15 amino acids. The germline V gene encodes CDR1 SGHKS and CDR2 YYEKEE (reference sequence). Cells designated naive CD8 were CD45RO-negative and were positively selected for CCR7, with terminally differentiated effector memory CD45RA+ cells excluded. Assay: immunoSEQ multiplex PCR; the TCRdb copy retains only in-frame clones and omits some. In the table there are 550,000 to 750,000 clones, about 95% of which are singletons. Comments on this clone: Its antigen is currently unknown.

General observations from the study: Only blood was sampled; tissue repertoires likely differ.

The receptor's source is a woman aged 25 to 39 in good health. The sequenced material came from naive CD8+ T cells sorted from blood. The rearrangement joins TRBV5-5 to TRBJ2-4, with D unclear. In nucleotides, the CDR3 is TGTGCCAGCAGCCTGGTACTGTTAGCCAAAAACATTCAGTACTTC. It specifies CASSLVLLAKNIQYF.